This T cell receptor (beta chain) derives from a study of tumor-infiltrating lymphocytes in localized non-small cell lung cancer. Study-wide context: Patients included smokers and never-smokers with various histologies, some sampled after neoadjuvant chemotherapy.

Germline V CDR1 and CDR2: DFQATT, SNEGSKA (reference sequence). The CDR3 totals 10 residues. V dropped 4 bases and J dropped 1 base, with 2 bases sitting between them. Regarding the study as a whole: Different pieces of the same tissue were used for each assay.

TCRdb's table, derived via immunoSEQ multiplex PCR, lists solely in-frame clones and lacks some. This table has 13,000 to 15,000 clones, 68% appearing once. A note on this clone: The antigen is undetermined.

The source is a human donor with non-small cell lung cancer. Material for sequencing was uninvolved lung tissue not adjacent to the tumor. The chain combines TRBV20-1 with TRBJ2-7; D gene ambiguous. The CDR3 DNA follows: TGCAGTGCTATATCCTACGAGCAGTACTTC. Translation: CSAISYEQYF.